This is a list of T cell receptor beta chains from one sample in a study of cytomegalovirus exposure and HLA in healthy donors. Sequenced by immunoSEQ multiplex PCR; TCRdb stores in-frame clones only, minus some. The data contain tens of thousands of clones, roughly 72% of them singletons. Sequencing used PBMCs. These receptors were taken from a woman under 40 in good health and CMV-seropositive. The CDR3 runs from the conserved cysteine through the conserved F or W. D genes are given only for firm matches. Expanded clones get a size class; other rows say once, few or many, or leave the size out.

TRBD2	TRBV4-1	-	TRBJ2-1	TGCGCCAGCAGCCAAGATAGGCCTAGCGGGGGTCGGTTCTTC	CASSQDRPSGGRFF
-	TRBV28	-	TRBJ1-2	TGTGCCAGCACGGCAGCGATGGACTATGGCTACACCTTC	CASTAAMDYGYTF
-	TRBV19	few	TRBJ1-2	TGTGCCAGTTGGGACATGAGGGACTATGGCTACACCTTC	CASWDMRDYGYTF
-	TRBV13	-	TRBJ1-1	TGTGCCAGCAACCCCAGGGGCCACACTGAAGCTTTCTTT	CASNPRGHTEAFF
-	TRBV10-1	-	TRBJ2-7	TGCGCCAGAAAAAGTTCCCTAACCTACGAGCAGTACTTC	CARKSSLTYEQYF
-	TRBV6-6	few	TRBJ1-2	TGTGCCAGCAACGGACTTCTCTATGGCTACACCTTC	CASNGLLYGYTF
-	TRBV29-1	-	TRBJ1-2	TGCAGCGTTGGCCAGGGAAACTATGGCTACACCTTC	CSVGQGNYGYTF
-	TRBV6-5	-	TRBJ1-5	TGTGCCAGCAGTGGCCAGTGGGGGGACAATCAGCCCCAGCATTTT	CASSGQWGDNQPQHF
-	TRBV30	-	TRBJ2-6	TGTGCCTGCTGGGGGGAGACTGGGGCCAACGTCCTGACTTTC	CACWGETGANVLTF
TRBD2	TRBV4-3	few	TRBJ2-5	TGCGCCAGCAGCCAAGATTCTGCTAGCGGGAGAGAGACCCAGTACTTC	CASSQDSASGRETQYF
TRBD2	TRBV6-5	-	TRBJ2-7	TGTGCCAGCAGTGGGGCGGGAGCTAGATACGAGCAGTACTTC	CASSGAGARYEQYF
-	TRBV28	-	TRBJ1-5	TGTGCCAGCAGTCAAAATCAGCCCCAGCATTTT	CASSQNQPQHF
TRBD1	TRBV4-2	-	TRBJ1-5	TGTGCCAGCAGCCACGAAACGGGGACAGGTCAGCCCCAGCATTTT	CASSHETGTGQPQHF
TRBD1	TRBV5-1	few	TRBJ1-5	TGCGCCAGCAGCTTGGGGGACAGGGAGGAGAATCAGCCCCAGCATTTT	CASSLGDREENQPQHF
-	TRBV28	-	TRBJ2-3	TGTGCCAGCAGTTCCGGCACAGATACGCAGTATTTT	CASSSGTDTQYF
TRBD2	TRBV11-2	-	TRBJ2-1	TGTGCCAGCAGCATGGGAGGGCCATCCTACAATGAGCAGTTCTTC	CASSMGGPSYNEQFF
TRBD2	TRBV25-1	-	TRBJ2-5	TGTGCCAGCAGTGAGAAGTCAGGGAGGCGGGAGGGCCTGGAGACCCAGTACTTC	CASSEKSGRREGLETQYF
-	TRBV6-5	-	TRBJ1-2	TGTGCCAGCAGTCCAGACGGGAGGAGCGGCTACACCTTC	CASSPDGRSGYTF
TRBD2	TRBV30	-	TRBJ2-2	TGTGCCGTTAGCGGGATACCCGGGGAGCTGTTTTTT	CAVSGIPGELFF
-	TRBV4-1	-	TRBJ2-7	TGCGCCAGCAGCCAAGGGGGGTGGAGGGACGGGAGTTCCGAGCAGTACTTC	CASSQGGWRDGSSEQYF
TRBD1	TRBV5-4	-	TRBJ1-1	TGTGCCAGCAGCCAGGGACAGGGGACCACTGAAGCTTTCTTT	CASSQGQGTTEAFF
TRBD1	TRBV28	-	TRBJ1-2	TGTGCCAGCAGTTCACGGACAGGGAATGGCTACACCTTC	CASSSRTGNGYTF
TRBD1	TRBV25-1	once	TRBJ1-4	TGTGCCAGCAGTATGGCTCGGACAGGAGGGAAACTGTTTTTT	CASSMARTGGKLFF
-	TRBV7-9	few	TRBJ2-7	TGTGCCAGCAGCTCCCAGGGTAGCTACGAGCAGTACTTC	CASSSQGSYEQYF